This T cell receptor beta chain was identified in a study of blood T cell repertoires in COVID-19. Overall study context: The study drew acute and convalescent COVID-19 samples from the United States, Italy and Spain. From T cells, B-cell-depleted T cells, or PBMCs came the material, which was cDNA or gDNA.

The CDR3 is 14 residues long. In germline, CDR1 is MDHEN, CDR2 SYDVKM. Trimming left V 3 bases short and J 0 bases short, with 8 bases between. This clone was counted between two and nine times. In the authors' workflow: Amplification with reference gene primers provided the estimates of nucleated cell counts. The protocol was immunoSEQ multiplex PCR, while the TCRdb copy is restricted to in-frame clones and leaves out a portion. V and J calls and clone size are those listed in that table; D and trimming were worked out from the DNA. This sample carries more than 100,000 clones, roughly 84% of them seen once, and the ten largest clones take more than 1.4%.

Sequencing was performed on peripheral blood. This receptor was identified in a man in his sixties with acute or convalescent COVID-19. This rearrangement joins TRBV28 to TRBJ1-2; D call uncertain. The CDR3: CASSLPNSNYGYTF. CDR3 in DNA: TGTGCCAGCAGTTTGCCCAACTCTAACTATGGCTACACCTTC.